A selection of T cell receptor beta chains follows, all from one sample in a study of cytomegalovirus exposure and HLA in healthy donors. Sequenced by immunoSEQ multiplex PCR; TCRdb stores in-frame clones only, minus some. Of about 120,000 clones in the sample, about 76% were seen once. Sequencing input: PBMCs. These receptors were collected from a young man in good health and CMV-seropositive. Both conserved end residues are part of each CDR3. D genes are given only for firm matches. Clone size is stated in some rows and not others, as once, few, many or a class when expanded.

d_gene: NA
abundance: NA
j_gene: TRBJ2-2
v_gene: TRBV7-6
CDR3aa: CASSLELRGELFF
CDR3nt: TGTGCCAGCAGCTTAGAACTGCGGGGGGAGCTGTTTTTT

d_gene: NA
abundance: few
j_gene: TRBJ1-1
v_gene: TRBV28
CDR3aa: CASSLGAGARTEAFF
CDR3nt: TGTGCCAGCAGTTTAGGGGCAGGGGCGCGTACTGAAGCTTTCTTT

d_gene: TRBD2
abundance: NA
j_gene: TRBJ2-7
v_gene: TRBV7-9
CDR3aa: CSSSLGRGTSGGLYEQYF
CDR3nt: TGTTCCAGCAGCTTAGGGAGGGGGACTAGCGGGGGACTTTACGAGCAGTACTTC

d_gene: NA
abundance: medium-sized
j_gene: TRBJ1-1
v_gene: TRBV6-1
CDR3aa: CASSEAVGAVNTEAFF
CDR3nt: TGTGCCAGCAGTGAAGCGGTGGGGGCGGTGAACACTGAAGCTTTCTTT

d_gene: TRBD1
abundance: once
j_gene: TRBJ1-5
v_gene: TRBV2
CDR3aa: CASSALLTGDQPQHF
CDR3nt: TGTGCCAGCAGCGCTCTTTTGACAGGGGATCAGCCCCAGCATTTT

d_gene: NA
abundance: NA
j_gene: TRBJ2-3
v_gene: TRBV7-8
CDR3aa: CASSIQATDTDTQYF
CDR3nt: TGTGCCAGCAGCATCCAGGCAACAGACACAGATACGCAGTATTTT

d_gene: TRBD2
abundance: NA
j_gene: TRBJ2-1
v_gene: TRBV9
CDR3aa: CASSRSGTSMGNEQFF
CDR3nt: TGTGCCAGCAGCCGATCCGGGACTAGCATGGGCAATGAGCAGTTCTTC

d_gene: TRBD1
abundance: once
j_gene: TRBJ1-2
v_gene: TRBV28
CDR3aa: CASSFALQGVGGNYGYTF
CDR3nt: TGTGCCAGCAGTTTTGCCCTCCAGGGGGTGGGAGGTAACTATGGCTACACCTTC

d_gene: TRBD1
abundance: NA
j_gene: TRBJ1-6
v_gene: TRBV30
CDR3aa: CACHSGQGNSPLHF
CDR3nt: TGTGCCTGTCATTCGGGACAGGGCAATTCACCCCTCCACTTT

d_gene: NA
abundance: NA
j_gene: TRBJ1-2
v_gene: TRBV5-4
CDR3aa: CASSSGNGYPF
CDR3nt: TGTGCCAGCAGCTCAGGGAATGGCTACCCCTTC

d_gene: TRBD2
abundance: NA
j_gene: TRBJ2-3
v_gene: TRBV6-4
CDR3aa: CASSVTSSGDTQYF
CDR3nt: TGTGCCAGCAGTGTGACTAGCTCGGGAGATACGCAGTATTTT

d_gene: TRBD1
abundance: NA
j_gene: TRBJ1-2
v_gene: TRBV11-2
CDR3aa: CASSLDRDRGPGEFGYTF
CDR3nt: TGTGCCAGCAGCTTGGACCGGGACAGGGGCCCCGGGGAATTTGGCTACACCTTC

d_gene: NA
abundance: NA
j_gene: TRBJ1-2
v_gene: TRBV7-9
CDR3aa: CASSPFEGAGFGGYTF
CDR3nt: TGTGCCAGCAGCCCATTTGAGGGCGCGGGTTTTGGTGGCTACACCTTC

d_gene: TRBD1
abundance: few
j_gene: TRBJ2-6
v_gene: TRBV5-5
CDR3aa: CASSLGTGASGANVLTF
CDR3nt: TGTGCCAGCAGCTTGGGGACAGGGGCCTCTGGGGCCAACGTCCTGACTTTC

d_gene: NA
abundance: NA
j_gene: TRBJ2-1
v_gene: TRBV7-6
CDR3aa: CASSLARGSNEQFF
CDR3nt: TGTGCCAGCAGCTTAGCCCGCGGCAGCAATGAGCAGTTCTTC

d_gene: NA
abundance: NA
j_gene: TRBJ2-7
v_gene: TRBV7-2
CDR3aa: CASSLTGGGYEQYF
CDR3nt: TGTGCCAGCAGCTTAACTGGGGGCGGATACGAGCAGTACTTC

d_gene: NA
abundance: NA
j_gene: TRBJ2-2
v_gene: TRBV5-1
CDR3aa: CASSLLGRGSTGELFF
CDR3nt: TGCGCCAGCAGCTTGTTGGGGCGAGGAAGCACCGGGGAGCTGTTTTTT

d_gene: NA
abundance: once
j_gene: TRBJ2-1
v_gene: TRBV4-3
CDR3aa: CASSHSERDQPYNEQFF
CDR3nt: TGCGCCAGCAGCCACAGTGAACGGGATCAACCCTACAATGAGCAGTTCTTC

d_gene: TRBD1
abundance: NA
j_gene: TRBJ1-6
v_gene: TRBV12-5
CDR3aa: CASAIVGRDREYSPLHF
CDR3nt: TGTGCTAGTGCTATTGTCGGGCGGGACAGGGAATATTCACCCCTCCACTTT

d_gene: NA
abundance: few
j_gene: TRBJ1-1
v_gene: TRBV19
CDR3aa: CASSIRAGPGVEAFF
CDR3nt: TGTGCCAGTAGTATACGTGCCGGTCCGGGGGTCGAAGCTTTCTTT

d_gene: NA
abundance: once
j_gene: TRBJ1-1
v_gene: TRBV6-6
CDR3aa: CASSYGGVSNTEAFF
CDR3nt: TGTGCCAGCAGTTACGGGGGGGTCTCGAACACTGAAGCTTTCTTT

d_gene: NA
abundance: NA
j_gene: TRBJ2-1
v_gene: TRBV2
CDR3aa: CASSERGFYNEQFF
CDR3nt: TGTGCCAGCAGTGAACGGGGGTTCTACAATGAGCAGTTCTTC

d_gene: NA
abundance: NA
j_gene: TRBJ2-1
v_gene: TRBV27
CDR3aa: CASSRGSNEQFF
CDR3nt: TGTGCCAGCAGTCGGGGGAGCAATGAGCAGTTCTTC

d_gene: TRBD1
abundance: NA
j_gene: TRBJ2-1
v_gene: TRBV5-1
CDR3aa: CASRWTGGNEQFF
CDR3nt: TGCGCCAGCCGATGGACAGGGGGGAATGAGCAGTTCTTC

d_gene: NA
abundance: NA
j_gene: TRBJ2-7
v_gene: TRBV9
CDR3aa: CASSVVRSLSYEQYF
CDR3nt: TGTGCCAGCAGCGTAGTCCGATCCCTATCCTACGAGCAGTACTTC

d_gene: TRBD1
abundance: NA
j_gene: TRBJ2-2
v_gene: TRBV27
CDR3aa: CASRAFDRGNTGELFF
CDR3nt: TGTGCCAGCAGAGCATTCGACAGGGGCAACACCGGGGAGCTGTTTTTT

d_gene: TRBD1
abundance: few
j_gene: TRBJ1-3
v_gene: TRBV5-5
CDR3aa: CASSRQGNSGNTIYF
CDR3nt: TGTGCCAGCAGTCGACAGGGCAACTCTGGAAACACCATATATTTT

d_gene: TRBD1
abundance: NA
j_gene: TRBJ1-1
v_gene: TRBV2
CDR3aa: CASRVQGALTEAFF
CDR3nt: TGTGCCAGCAGAGTACAGGGGGCGCTCACTGAAGCTTTCTTT

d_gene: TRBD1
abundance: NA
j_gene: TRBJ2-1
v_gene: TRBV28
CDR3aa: CATWDRLKAPYNEQFF
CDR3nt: TGTGCCACCTGGGACAGATTAAAAGCACCCTACAATGAGCAGTTCTTC